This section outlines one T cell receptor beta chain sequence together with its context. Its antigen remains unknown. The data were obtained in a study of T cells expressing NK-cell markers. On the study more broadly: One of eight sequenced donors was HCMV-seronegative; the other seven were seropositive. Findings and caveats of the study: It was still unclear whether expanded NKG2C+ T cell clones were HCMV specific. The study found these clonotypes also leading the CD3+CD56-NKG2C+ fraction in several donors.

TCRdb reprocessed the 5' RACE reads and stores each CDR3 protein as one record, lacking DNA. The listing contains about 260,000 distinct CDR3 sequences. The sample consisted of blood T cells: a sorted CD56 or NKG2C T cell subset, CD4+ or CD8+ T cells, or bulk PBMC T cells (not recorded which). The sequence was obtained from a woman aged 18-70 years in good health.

The CDR3 spells CASIPTRGKGYSQYF. This chain joins TRBV12-3 or TRBV12-4 and TRBJ2-3; the D call of TRBD1 rests on TCRdb alone, since no DNA is present to check it. CDR3 size: 15 residues.